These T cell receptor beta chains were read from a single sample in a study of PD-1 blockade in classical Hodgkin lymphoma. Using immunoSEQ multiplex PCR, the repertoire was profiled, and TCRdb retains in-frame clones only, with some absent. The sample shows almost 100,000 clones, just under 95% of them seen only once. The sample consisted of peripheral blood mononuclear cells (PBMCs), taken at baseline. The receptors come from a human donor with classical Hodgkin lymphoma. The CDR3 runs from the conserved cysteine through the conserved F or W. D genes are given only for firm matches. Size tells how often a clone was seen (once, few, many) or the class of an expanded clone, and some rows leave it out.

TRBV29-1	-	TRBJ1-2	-	TGCAGCGTTTTGGGGCCCGACTATGGCTACACCTTC	CSVLGPDYGYTF
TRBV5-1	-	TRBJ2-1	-	TGCGCCAGCAGCTCGGGCGTACTTAGGGAGCAGTTCTTC	CASSSGVLREQFF
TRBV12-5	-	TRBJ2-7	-	TGTGCTAGTGGTTCGGCTCCAACCTACGAGCAGTACTTC	CASGSAPTYEQYF
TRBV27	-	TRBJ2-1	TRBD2	TGTGCCAGCAGTCCCGAACCGGGACTAGCTGATCATGAGCAGTTCTTC	CASSPEPGLADHEQFF
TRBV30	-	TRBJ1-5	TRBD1	TGTGCCTGGAGCCCTGGACAGGGGCCCAATCAGCCCCAGCATTTT	CAWSPGQGPNQPQHF
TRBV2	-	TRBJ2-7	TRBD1	TGTGCCACCTCAGGGGGCGCGGGATACGAGCAGTACTTC	CATSGGAGYEQYF
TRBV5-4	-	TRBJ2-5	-	TGTGCCAGCAGCTTGGGGGCTAGGGGCGAGACCCAGTACTTC	CASSLGARGETQYF
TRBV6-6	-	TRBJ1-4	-	TGTGCCAGCAGTTACGCGACAGTTAATGAAAAACTGTTTTTT	CASSYATVNEKLFF
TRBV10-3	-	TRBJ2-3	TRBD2	TGTGCCATCAGTGAAACTAGCGGGAGGGCCACAACAGATACGCAGTATTTT	CAISETSGRATTDTQYF
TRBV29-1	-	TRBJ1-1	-	TGCAGCGGGACACCCACCAGCACTGAAGCTTTCTTT	CSGTPTSTEAFF
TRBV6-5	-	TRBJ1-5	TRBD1	TGTGCCAGCAGGGGACAGGGGGCTGTTGTTCAGCCCCAGCATTTT	CASRGQGAVVQPQHF
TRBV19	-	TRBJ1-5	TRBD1	TGTGCCAGTAGTATGCCGCGACAGGGGGACAGCAATCAGCCCCAGCATTTT	CASSMPRQGDSNQPQHF
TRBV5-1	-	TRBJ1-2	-	TGCGCCAGCACCCTGGAGTTTGGAGGGGACTATGGCTACACCTTC	CASTLEFGGDYGYTF
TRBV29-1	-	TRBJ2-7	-	TGCAGCGTTGTATGGTCGGAGAGCGGCTACGAGCAGTACTTC	CSVVWSESGYEQYF
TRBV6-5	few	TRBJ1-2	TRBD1	TGTGCCAGCAGTCCGAGACAGGGATCCCATGGCTACACCTTC	CASSPRQGSHGYTF
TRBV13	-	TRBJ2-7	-	TGTGCCAGCAGCTTAGTGGGGGCGACCTACGAGCAGTACTTC	CASSLVGATYEQYF